The 24 T cell receptor beta chains presented below share a single source sample, sequenced in a study of OX40 agonist ivuxolimab in advanced cancers. TCRdb's table, derived via immunoSEQ multiplex PCR, lists solely in-frame clones and lacks some. The repertoire consists of tens of thousands of clones, with roughly 80% occurring once and the leading ten covering less than 2%. Sequencing used CD4+ or CD8+ T cells sorted from blood, obtained in a trial of the OX40 agonist ivuxolimab. The receptors shown here come from an adult with an advanced solid tumor such as melanoma, head and neck, liver or kidney cancer.

The V call is TRBV25-1, the J call TRBJ2-7, with D tentatively TRBD1 (5 bases). Trimming left V 6 bases short and J 6 bases short, with 15 bases between. This CDR3 spans 13 amino acids. The germline gives CDR1 MGHDK, CDR2 SYGVNS. CDR3 in amino acids: CASSQQEPCEQYF. CDR3 nucleotides: TGTGCCAGCAGCCAACAGGAGCCCTGCGAGCAGTACTTC.

This clone occurred a few times. The rearrangement uses TRBV19 and TRBJ1-2; D is undetermined. Trimming left V 8 bases short and J 7 bases short, with 17 bases between. The CDR3 has 13 amino acids. Germline values: CDR1 LNHDA, CDR2 SQIVND (reference sequence). The CDR3 nucleotides read TGTGCCAGTCGGACCGTGGGATGGCGTGGCTACACCTTC. This codes for CASRTVGWRGYTF.

This chain joins TRBV29-1 and TRBJ1-1; no firm D call. CDR3 length: 13 residues. The V gene lost 6 bases and the J gene lost 1 base, with 12 bases spanning the gap. Per the germline V gene, CDR1 is SQVTM and CDR2 is ANQGSEA. Written as DNA, the CDR3 is TGCAGCGTAGAGGCCCAGCGGAACACTGAAGCTTTCTTT. Translation: CSVEAQRNTEAFF. The full variable domain, rest sourced from reference TRBV29-1 and TRBJ1-1, is SAVISQKPSRDICQRGTSLTIQCQVDSQVTMMFWYRQQPGQSLTLIATANQGSEATYESGFVIDKFPISRPNLTFSTLTVSNMSPEDSSIYLCSVEAQRNTEAFFGQGTRLTVV.

The V gene is TRBV2, the J gene TRBJ1-2; D is unresolved. V was shortened by 0 bases and J by 4 bases, with 6 bases between the two germline ends. The CDR3 extends over 13 amino acids. Germline-derived CDR1 and CDR2 are SNHLY and FYNNEI. The CDR3 DNA reads TGTGCCAGCAGTGAAGCGGGGAGCTATGGCTACACCTTC. It translates to CASSEAGSYGYTF.

This clone was seen only once. The CDR3 coding sequence is TGTGCCACCCTCGAGGAGGGGGCTGAAGCTTTCTTT. It codes for CATLEEGAEAFF. V gene TRBV6-6 combines with J gene TRBJ1-1; D possibly corresponds to TRBD1 (6 bases). Germline V gene data show CDR1 as MNHNY and CDR2 as SVGAGI (reference sequence). V dropped 10 bases and J dropped 6 bases, with 15 bases sitting between them. The CDR3 is 12 residues long.

V gene TRBV29-1 combines with J gene TRBJ2-1, with 15 nucleotides matching TRBD2. CDR3 length: 16 amino acids. Unmatched junction bases numbered 10, after V lost 4 bases and J lost 9 bases. Germline V CDR1 and CDR2: SQVTM, ANQGSEA. The CDR3 DNA is TGCAGCGTTGGCCCCCGGACTAGCGGGAGGGCCAGTGAGCAGTTCTTC. It encodes CSVGPRTSGRASEQFF.

The chain has TRBV6-8 and TRBJ2-1, with 11 bases lining up with TRBD2. The CDR3 contains 15 residues. Trimming at V came to 6 bases and at J to 5 bases, leaving 6 bases not matched to a gene. Germline values: CDR1 MNHGY, CDR2 SAAAGT. In DNA, the CDR3 is TGTGCCAGCAGCCTACTAGCGGGGGAGGACAATGAGCAGTTCTTC. Its translation is CASSLLAGEDNEQFF.

This clone was observed a handful of times. This chain connects TRBV9 to TRBJ1-3; the D is unclear. Germline CDR1 SGDLS, CDR2 YYNGEE. CDR3 length: 15 residues. Trimming left V 4 bases short and J 0 bases short, with 11 bases between. CDR3 amino acids: CASSTDGLSGNTIYF. The CDR3 DNA sequence: TGTGCCAGCAGCACGGACGGCCTCTCTGGAAACACCATATATTTT.

The genes are TRBV18 and TRBJ2-7, with 7 positions matching TRBD2. The length of the CDR3 is 15 residues. V shed 6 bases and J 5 bases; nucleotides not matched to a gene: 13. Germline V gives CDR1 KGHSH, CDR2 LQKENI. CDR3 residues: CASSPTSQGVHEQYF. The CDR3 DNA reads as TGTGCCAGCTCCCCGACTAGCCAGGGAGTCCACGAGCAGTACTTC.

The J gene is TRBJ2-3, the V gene TRBV25-1; D ambiguous. Between the trimmed V and J ends, which lost 6 bases and 1 base, there was a span of 11 bases. The CDR3 loop spans 14 amino acids. Germline assignment: CDR1 MGHDK and CDR2 SYGVNS. CDR3 in DNA: TGTGCCAGCAGGGGCCGGCCGGGCACAGATACGCAGTATTTT. It codes for CASRGRPGTDTQYF.

This clone appeared a single time. The V call is TRBV19, the J call TRBJ1-3, with a tentative D call TRBD1 (6 bases). Between the trimmed V and J ends, which lost 5 bases and 5 bases, there was a span of 16 bases. CDR1 and CDR2 (germline): LNHDA, SQIVND (reference sequence). The CDR3 has 15 amino acids. The CDR3 spells CASSPTGNLRNTIYF. CDR3 sequence (DNA): TGTGCCAGTAGTCCGACAGGTAACCTCCGAAACACCATATATTTT.

This rearrangement joins TRBV15 to TRBJ2-2; possibly TRBD1 for D (6 bases). There are 15 residues in the CDR3. Looked up from germline, CDR1 is LNHNV and CDR2 is YYDKDF (reference sequence). Trimming took 1 base from V and 2 from J, leaving 8 bases between them. CDR3 sequence: CATSRGGHNTGELFF. The CDR3 region has the DNA TGTGCCACCAGCAGAGGGGGACATAACACCGGGGAGCTGTTTTTT.

V and J are TRBV4-3 and TRBJ2-7; 9 bases line up with TRBD1. The CDR3 covers 15 residues. Trimming took 3 bases from V and 5 from J; bases not matched to a gene: 8. Germline values: CDR1 LGHNA, CDR2 YSLEER. CDR3 in DNA: TGCGCCAGCAGCCAGACGGGACAGGGTTACGACGAGCAGTACTTC. It translates to CASSQTGQGYDEQYF.

V usage is TRBV10-3 and J usage is TRBJ1-2, with D perhaps TRBD1 (5 bases). Germline CDR1 and CDR2: ENHRY and SYGVKD. The CDR3 consists of 11 residues. Between the trimmed V and J ends, which lost 4 bases and 7 bases, there was a span of 7 bases. The CDR3 loop is CAISGGAGYTF. CDR3 nucleotide sequence: TGTGCCATCAGTGGAGGGGCTGGCTACACCTTC.

V and J are TRBV5-4 and TRBJ2-4, with TRBD2 matching 12 bases. The CDR3 totals 18 residues. The germline gives CDR1 SGHNT, CDR2 YYREEE (reference sequence). Losses at the gene ends were 4 bases for V and 1 base for J; bases not matched to a gene: 9. Here the CDR3 DNA reads TGTGCCAGCAGCGAGACTAGCGGGAGAGGGTGGGCCAAAAACATTCAGTACTTC. Residues: CASSETSGRGWAKNIQYF.

This chain joins TRBV2 and TRBJ1-2; D not certain. CDR1 and CDR2 (germline): SNHLY, FYNNEI. The CDR3 runs to 12 residues. The V gene lost 2 bases and the J gene lost 4 bases, with 5 bases spanning the gap. The CDR3 nucleotides read TGTGCCAGCAGTGAAAACACCTATGGCTACACCTTC. Encoded protein: CASSENTYGYTF.

The V call is TRBV7-8, the J call TRBJ2-2; 13 bases match TRBD2. The CDR3 is 18 amino acids. The trim removed 2 bases at V and 6 bases at J, leaving 9 bases unmatched. The germline V gene encodes CDR1 SGHVS and CDR2 FQNEAQ. The CDR3 DNA is TGTGCCAGCAGCTTACGCGCACTAGCGGGAGGGCCACCCGGGGAGCTGTTTTTT. It is translated as CASSLRALAGGPPGELFF.

V is TRBV5-1 and J is TRBJ2-3, with 9 bases matching TRBD1. Trimming cost V 1 base and J 4 bases; bases outside gene matches: 4. Germline V lookup: CDR1 SGHRS, CDR2 YFSETQ. The CDR3 runs 15 residues. CDR3 sequence (DNA): TGCGCCAGCAGCTTGACAACAGGGGGCCCAGATACGCAGTATTTT. Translating gives CASSLTTGGPDTQYF.

V and J are TRBV5-5 and TRBJ2-3, with D unresolved. Deletions cut 2 bases from V and 0 bases from J, with 7 bases between. There are 14 residues in the CDR3. CDR1 and CDR2 from the germline V gene are SGHKS and YYEKEE (reference sequence). In nucleotides, the CDR3 is TGTGCCAGCAGCTTCCTGACTAGCACAGATACGCAGTATTTT. It codes for CASSFLTSTDTQYF.

CDR3 DNA: TGTGCCAGCAGCGCACTGAGATGGACAGGGGGCGACTATGGCTACACCTTC. The encoded protein is CASSALRWTGGDYGYTF. The chain links TRBV11-2 to TRBJ1-2, with 11 bases lining up with TRBD1. Germline assignment: CDR1 SGHAT and CDR2 FQNNGV. V shed 5 bases and J 3 bases; nucleotides not matched to a gene: 11. This CDR3 is 17 amino acids long.

The chain joins TRBV30 to TRBJ1-2; 7 positions match TRBD1. This CDR3 is built from 15 residues. The germline V gene has CDR1 GTSNPN and CDR2 SVGIG (reference sequence). V was pared by 0 bases and J by 6 bases, with 10 bases of the junction left unmatched. The CDR3, as DNA: TGTGCCTGGAGTGTTCGGGCAGGGGGATATGATGGCTACACCTTC. Amino acids: CAWSVRAGGYDGYTF.

The V call is TRBV4-2, the J call TRBJ2-1; 15 bases are shared with TRBD2. V was clipped by 4 bases and J by 1 base; unmatched bases: 8. Germline values: CDR1 LGHNA, CDR2 YNFKEQ. The CDR3 extends over 19 amino acids. CDR3 DNA sequence: TGTGCCAGCAGCCGGGCGGGACTAGCGGGAGGTATTTCCTACAATGAGCAGTTCTTC. Protein sequence: CASSRAGLAGGISYNEQFF.

The rearrangement uses TRBV6-5 and TRBJ1-3; weak D call: TRBD1 (5 bases). This CDR3 contains 16 residues. V was cut by 2 bases and J by 0 bases, with 11 bases left in between. From germline, CDR1 is MNHEY and CDR2 SVGAGI. The CDR3 region has the DNA TGTGCCAGCAGTTACGGAGGGGCTTCCTCTGGAAACACCATATATTTT. Translation gives CASSYGGASSGNTIYF.

The gene calls are TRBV15 and TRBJ1-3; D perhaps matches TRBD1 (5 bases). The CDR3 totals 16 residues. Trimming shortened V by 2 bases and J by 0 bases, and 11 bases separated the two germline ends. The germline V gene has CDR1 LNHNV and CDR2 YYDKDF (reference sequence). The CDR3 loop reads CATSRTRDGSGNTIYF. CDR3 DNA sequence: TGTGCCACCAGCAGAACCAGGGACGGCTCTGGAAACACCATATATTTT.